This TCR beta chain stems from a study of blood T cells in healthy people across ages. Germline V gives CDR1 SGDLS, CDR2 YYNGEE. The ends were cut back, 3 bases at V and 0 bases at J, with 13 bases in the middle. The CDR3 is 17 amino acids. It was with a sample-barcoded 5' primer and a J-beta primer mix that a second PCR of roughly 7 to 12 cycles was run. TCRdb fed the 5' RACE reads into MiXCR, producing one record per CDR3 protein. The sample carries about 1.1 million distinct CDR3 sequences, 35% to 45% recorded once. Isolating PBMCs gave at least 6 million of these cells per sample. The sample comprised blood. This receptor was identified in a man in his late teens or twenties in good health. This chain links TRBV9 with TRBJ2-6, with a tentative D call TRBD1 (6 bases). CDR3 nucleotides: TGTGCCAGCAGCGCAGAGGACAGATACTCTGGGGCCAACGTCCTGACTTTC. This gives the protein CASSAEDRYSGANVLTF. Full variable domain (outside the CDR3, taken from reference TRBV9 and TRBJ2-6): DSGVTQTPKHLITATGQRVTLRCSPRSGDLSVYWYQQSLDQGLQFLIQYYNGEERAKGNILERFSAQQFPDLHSELNLSSLELGDSALYFCASSAEDRYSGANVLTFGAGSRLTVL.